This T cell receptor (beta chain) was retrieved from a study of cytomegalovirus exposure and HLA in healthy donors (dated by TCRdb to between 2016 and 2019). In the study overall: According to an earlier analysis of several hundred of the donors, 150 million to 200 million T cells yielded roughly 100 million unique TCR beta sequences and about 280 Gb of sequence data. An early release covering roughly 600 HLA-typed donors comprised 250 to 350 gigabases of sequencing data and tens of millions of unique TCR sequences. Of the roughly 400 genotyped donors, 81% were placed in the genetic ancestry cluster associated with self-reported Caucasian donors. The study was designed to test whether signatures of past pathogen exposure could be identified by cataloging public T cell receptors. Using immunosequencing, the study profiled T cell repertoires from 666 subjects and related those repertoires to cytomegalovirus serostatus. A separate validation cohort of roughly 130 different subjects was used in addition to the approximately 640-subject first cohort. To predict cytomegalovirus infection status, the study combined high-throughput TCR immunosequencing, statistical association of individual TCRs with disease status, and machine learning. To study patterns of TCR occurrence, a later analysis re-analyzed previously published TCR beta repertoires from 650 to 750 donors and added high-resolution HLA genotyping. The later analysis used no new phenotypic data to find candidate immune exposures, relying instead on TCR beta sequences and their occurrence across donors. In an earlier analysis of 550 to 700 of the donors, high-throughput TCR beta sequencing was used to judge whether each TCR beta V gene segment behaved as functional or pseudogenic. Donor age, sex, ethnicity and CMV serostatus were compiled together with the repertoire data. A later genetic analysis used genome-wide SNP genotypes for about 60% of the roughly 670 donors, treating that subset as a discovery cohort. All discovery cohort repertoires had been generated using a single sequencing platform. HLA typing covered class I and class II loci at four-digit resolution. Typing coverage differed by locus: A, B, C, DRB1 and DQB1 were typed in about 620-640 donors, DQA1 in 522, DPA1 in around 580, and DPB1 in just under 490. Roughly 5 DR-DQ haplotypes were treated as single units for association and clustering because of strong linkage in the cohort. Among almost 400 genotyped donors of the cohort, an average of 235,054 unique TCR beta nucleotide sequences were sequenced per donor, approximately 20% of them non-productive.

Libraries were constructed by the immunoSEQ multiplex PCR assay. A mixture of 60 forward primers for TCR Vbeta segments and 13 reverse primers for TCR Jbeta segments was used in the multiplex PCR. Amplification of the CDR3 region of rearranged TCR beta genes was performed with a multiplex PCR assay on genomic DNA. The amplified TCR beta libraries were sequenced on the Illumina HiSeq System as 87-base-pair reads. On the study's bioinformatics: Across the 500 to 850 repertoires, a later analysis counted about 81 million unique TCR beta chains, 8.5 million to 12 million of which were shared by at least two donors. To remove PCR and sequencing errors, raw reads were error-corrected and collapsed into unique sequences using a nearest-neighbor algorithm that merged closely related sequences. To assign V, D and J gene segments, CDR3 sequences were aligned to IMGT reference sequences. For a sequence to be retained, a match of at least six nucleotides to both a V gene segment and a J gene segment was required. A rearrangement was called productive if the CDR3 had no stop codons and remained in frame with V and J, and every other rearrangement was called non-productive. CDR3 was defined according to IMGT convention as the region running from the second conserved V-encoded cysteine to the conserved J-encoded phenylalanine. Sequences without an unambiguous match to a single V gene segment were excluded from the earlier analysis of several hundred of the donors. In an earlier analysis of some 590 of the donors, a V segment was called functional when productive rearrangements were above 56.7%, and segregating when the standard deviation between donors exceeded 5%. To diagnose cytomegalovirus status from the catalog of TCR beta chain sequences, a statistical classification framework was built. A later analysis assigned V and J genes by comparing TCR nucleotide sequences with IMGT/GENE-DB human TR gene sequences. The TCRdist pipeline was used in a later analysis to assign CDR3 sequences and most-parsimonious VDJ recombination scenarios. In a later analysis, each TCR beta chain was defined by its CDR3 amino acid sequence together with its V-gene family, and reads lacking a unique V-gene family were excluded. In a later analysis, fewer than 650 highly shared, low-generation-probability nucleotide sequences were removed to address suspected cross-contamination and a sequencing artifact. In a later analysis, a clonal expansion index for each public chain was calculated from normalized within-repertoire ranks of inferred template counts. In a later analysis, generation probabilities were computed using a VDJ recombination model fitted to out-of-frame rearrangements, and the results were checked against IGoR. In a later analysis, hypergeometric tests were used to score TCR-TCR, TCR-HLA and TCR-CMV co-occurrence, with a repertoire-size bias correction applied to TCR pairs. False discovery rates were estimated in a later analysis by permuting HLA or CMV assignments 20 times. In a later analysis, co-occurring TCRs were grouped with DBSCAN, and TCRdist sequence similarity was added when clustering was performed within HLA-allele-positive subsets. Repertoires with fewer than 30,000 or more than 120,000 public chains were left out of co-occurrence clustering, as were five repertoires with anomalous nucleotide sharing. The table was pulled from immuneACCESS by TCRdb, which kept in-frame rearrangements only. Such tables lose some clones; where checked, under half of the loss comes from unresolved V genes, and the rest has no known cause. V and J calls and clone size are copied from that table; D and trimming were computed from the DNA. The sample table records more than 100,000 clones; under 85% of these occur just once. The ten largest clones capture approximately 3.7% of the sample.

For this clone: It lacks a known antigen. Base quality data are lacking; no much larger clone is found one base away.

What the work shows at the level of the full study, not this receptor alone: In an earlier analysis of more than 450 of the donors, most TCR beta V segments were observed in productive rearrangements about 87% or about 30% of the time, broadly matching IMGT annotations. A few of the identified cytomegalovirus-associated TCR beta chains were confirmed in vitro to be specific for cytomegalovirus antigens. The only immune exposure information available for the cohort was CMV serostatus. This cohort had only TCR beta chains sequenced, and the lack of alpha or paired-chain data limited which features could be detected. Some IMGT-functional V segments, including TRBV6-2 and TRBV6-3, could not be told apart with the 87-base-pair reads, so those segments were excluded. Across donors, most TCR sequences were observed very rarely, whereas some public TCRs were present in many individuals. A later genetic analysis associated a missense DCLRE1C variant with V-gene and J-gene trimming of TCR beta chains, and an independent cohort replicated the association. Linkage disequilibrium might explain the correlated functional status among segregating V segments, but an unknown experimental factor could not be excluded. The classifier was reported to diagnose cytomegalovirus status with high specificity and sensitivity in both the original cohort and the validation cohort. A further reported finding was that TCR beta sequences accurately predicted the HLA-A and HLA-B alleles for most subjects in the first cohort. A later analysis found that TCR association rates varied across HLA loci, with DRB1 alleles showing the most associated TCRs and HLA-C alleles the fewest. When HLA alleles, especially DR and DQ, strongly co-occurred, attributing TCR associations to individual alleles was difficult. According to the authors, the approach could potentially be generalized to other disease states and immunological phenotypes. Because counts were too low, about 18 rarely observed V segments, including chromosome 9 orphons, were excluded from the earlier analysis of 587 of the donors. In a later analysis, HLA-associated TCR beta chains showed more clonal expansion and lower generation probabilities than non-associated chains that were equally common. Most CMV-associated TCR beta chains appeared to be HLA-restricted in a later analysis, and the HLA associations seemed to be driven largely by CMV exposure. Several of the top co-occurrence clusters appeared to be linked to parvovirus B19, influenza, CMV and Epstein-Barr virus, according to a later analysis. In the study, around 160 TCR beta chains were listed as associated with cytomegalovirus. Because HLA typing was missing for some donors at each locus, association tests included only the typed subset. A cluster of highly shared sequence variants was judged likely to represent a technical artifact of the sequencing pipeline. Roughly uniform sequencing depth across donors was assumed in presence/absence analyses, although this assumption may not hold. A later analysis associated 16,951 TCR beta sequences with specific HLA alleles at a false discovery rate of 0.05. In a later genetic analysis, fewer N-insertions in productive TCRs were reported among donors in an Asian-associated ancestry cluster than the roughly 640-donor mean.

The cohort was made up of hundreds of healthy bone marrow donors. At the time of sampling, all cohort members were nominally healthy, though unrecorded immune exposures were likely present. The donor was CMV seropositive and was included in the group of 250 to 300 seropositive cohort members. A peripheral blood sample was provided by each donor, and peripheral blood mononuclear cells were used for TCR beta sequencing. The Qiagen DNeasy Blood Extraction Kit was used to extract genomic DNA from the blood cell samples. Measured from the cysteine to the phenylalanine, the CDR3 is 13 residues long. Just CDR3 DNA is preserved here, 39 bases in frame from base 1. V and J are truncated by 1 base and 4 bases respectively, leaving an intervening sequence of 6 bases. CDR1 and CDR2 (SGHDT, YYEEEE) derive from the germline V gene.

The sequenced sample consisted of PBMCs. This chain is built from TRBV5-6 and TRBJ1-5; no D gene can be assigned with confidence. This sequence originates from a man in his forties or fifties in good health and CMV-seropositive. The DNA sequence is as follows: TGTGCCAGCAGCTTGACGGGGAATCAGCCCCAGCATTTT. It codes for CASSLTGNQPQHF.